The source of this T cell receptor (beta chain) is a study of shared clonotypes between healthy human individuals. Assay used: immunoSEQ multiplex PCR; TCRdb lists only in-frame clones, some missing. Of some 1,400,000 clones in the sample, 96% were seen once. Germline V lookup: CDR1 SGHRS, CDR2 YFSETQ. V lost 4 bases and J lost 2; bases outside the gene matches: 7. The CDR3 length is 16 residues. This receptor was obtained from a man aged 25 to 40 in good health. V usage is TRBV5-1 and J usage is TRBJ2-3; 10 bases agree with TRBD2. Material for sequencing was naive CD4+ T cells sorted from blood. The subset: CD45RA+ positively selected. The CDR3 here is CASSVPAGGYTDTQYF. In DNA form, the CDR3 reads TGCGCCAGCAGCGTACCAGCGGGAGGGTACACAGATACGCAGTATTTT.